The entry below gives a single T cell receptor (beta chain) sequence along with its context. These data come from a study of T cells in Graves' hyperthyroidism and ophthalmopathy. The V end was cut by 0 bases, the J end by 1 base, with 10 bases between. Germline loops: CDR1 SNHLY, CDR2 FYNNEI. The CDR3 is 15 amino acids. From RNA transcripts, TCR beta CDR3 regions were amplified. The TCR CDR3 first-round RT-PCR relied on the HTBI primer set. Using its own MiXCR run on the multiplex PCR reads, TCRdb lists one record per CDR3 protein. The sample lists 330,000 or so distinct CDR3 sequences, 15% to 20% occurring once.

This chain connects TRBV2 to TRBJ2-7; no clear D. Sequences were obtained from blood. The clonotype was recovered from a middle-aged woman with Graves' ophthalmopathy. In nucleotides, the CDR3 is TGTGCCAGCAGTGAAGCGCCGAATAGATCCTACGAGCAGTACTTC. Translating gives CASSEAPNRSYEQYF.